This T cell receptor (beta chain) appears in the sequencing data of a study of blood T cell repertoires in COVID-19. Study processing details: Amplification from reference gene primers served as the basis for estimated nucleated cell counts. TCRdb keeps only in-frame clones here, not all; method: immunoSEQ multiplex PCR. V and J calls and clone size are copied from that table; D and trimming were computed from the DNA. The data show about 46,000 clones, approximately 83% seen once. Material: peripheral blood. The clonotype was recovered from a human donor in a cohort sampled during active COVID-19. The donor label of this sample is uncertain.

The CDR3: CASSARQGAHEQYF. In nucleotides, the CDR3 is TGTGCCAGCAGCGCAAGACAGGGGGCGCACGAGCAGTACTTC. The chain is built from TRBV7-2 and TRBJ2-7; 10 nucleotides match TRBD1. Germline V CDR1 and CDR2: SGHTA, FQGNSA. CDR3 length equals 14 residues. J lost 5 bases, V lost 5 bases, and 6 bases had no gene match.